The 25 T cell receptor beta chains below were found in one sample sequenced in a study of cytomegalovirus exposure and HLA in healthy donors. Amplification used 60 Vbeta primers and 13 Jbeta primers. Profiling relied on immunoSEQ multiplex PCR, and the TCRdb table lists in-frame clones only, not all of them. The sample lists more than 100,000 clones, 60% to 80% occurring once. Material: PBMCs. The receptors shown here come from a male donor in good health and CMV-seronegative.

The CDR3 coding sequence is TGTGCCAGTTCCCGGGACAGACTAAGCGAGCAGTACTTC. This translates into CASSRDRLSEQYF. The chain joins TRBV19 to TRBJ2-7, with 7 bases aligning to TRBD1. CDR1 LNHDA and CDR2 SQIVND come from the germline V gene (reference sequence). The CDR3 covers 13 residues. V lost 8 bases to trimming and J lost 6 bases; unmatched junction nucleotides: 10.

The chain has TRBV27 and TRBJ2-1; 9 bases are a match to TRBD2. With 7 bases clipped from V and 4 bases from J, the junction kept 11 bases outside the gene matches. This CDR3 is built from 16 residues. CDR1 and CDR2 (germline): MNHEY, SMNVEV (reference sequence). CDR3 nucleotide sequence: TGTGCCAGCAACCCATTTACTAGCGGGTCTTACAATGAGCAGTTCTTC. This sequence encodes CASNPFTSGSYNEQFF.

The V and J genes are TRBV6-6 and TRBJ2-7; 7 positions agree with TRBD1. The junction had 9 bases not matched to a gene; V was cut back by 10 bases and J by 0 bases. CDR1 MNHNY and CDR2 SVGAGI come from the germline V gene (reference sequence). This CDR3 region has 14 residues. CDR3 in amino acids: CATLDGTVSYEQYF. CDR3 sequence (DNA): TGTGCCACCCTTGATGGGACAGTCTCCTACGAGCAGTACTTC.

This rearrangement joins TRBV5-6 to TRBJ2-5, with TRBD2 as a possible D gene (6 bases). Trimming removed 4 bases from V and 6 bases from J, with 10 bases in between. There are 12 residues in the CDR3. Germline CDR1 and CDR2: SGHDT and YYEEEE. The CDR3, as DNA: TGTGCCAGCAGCCCGGGACTGCAGACCCAGTACTTC. Protein: CASSPGLQTQYF. The whole variable domain, remainder taken from reference TRBV5-6 and TRBJ2-5, is DAGVTQSPTHLIKTRGQQVTLRCSPKSGHDTVSWYQQALGQGPQFIFQYYEEEERQRGNFPDRFSGHQFPNYSSELNVNALLLGDSALYLCASSPGLQTQYFGPGTRLLVL.

This clone was recorded once. This chain links TRBV9 with TRBJ2-1, with TRBD2 identical over 11 bases. After removal of 4 bases from V and 8 bases from J, the junction contained 11 bases not matched to a gene. Per germline, CDR1 SGDLS and CDR2 YYNGEE. The CDR3 length is 16 residues. The CDR3 DNA is TGTGCCAGCAGCCCAAGGGGTAGCGGGGGGGGCGATGAGCAGTTCTTC. Amino acid sequence: CASSPRGSGGGDEQFF.

In nucleotides, the CDR3 is TGCGCCAGCAGCTCCTCCGGGGGATTCAGGGGGAGTGAGCAGTTCTTC. Its translation is CASSSSGGFRGSEQFF. The chain uses TRBV5-1 and TRBJ2-1; possibly TRBD1 for D (7 bases). This CDR3 contains 16 residues. Germline loops: CDR1 SGHRS, CDR2 YFSETQ. Trimming took 3 bases from V and 9 from J, leaving 22 bases between them.

This clone was found once. The chain is built from TRBV15 and TRBJ1-5, with D unresolved. Trimming left V 4 bases short and J 5 bases short, with 9 bases between. The germline gives CDR1 LNHNV, CDR2 YYDKDF (reference sequence). The length of the CDR3 is 13 residues. The chain's CDR3 is CATSTDYYQPQHF. In nucleotides, the CDR3 is TGTGCCACCAGCACCGACTACTATCAGCCCCAGCATTTT.

This clone was seen repeatedly, ten times or more. This chain joins TRBV4-1 and TRBJ2-7; a possible D gene is TRBD1 (6 bases). Trimming took off 2 bases at V and 3 bases at J, with 11 bases between the two ends. The CDR3 sequence is 14 residues long. Germline CDR1 and CDR2: MGHRA and YSYEKL. CDR3 nucleotide sequence: TGCGCCAGCAGCCAAACTCCACAGGGCTACGAGCAGTACTTC. This codes for CASSQTPQGYEQYF.

This chain connects TRBV2 to TRBJ2-3; TRBD2 agrees at 7 bases. Germline values: CDR1 SNHLY, CDR2 FYNNEI. J gave up 1 base and V 1 base, and 5 bases lay outside the gene matches. CDR3 length: 16 residues. The CDR3 nucleotides read TGTGCCAGCAGTGAAGTGAGGCTAGCGGGCACAGATACGCAGTATTTT. Translating gives CASSEVRLAGTDTQYF. The complete variable domain, with remaining parts taken from reference TRBV2 and TRBJ2-3, reads EPEVTQTPSHQVTQMGQEVILRCVPISNHLYFYWYRQILGQKVEFLVSFYNNEISEKSEIFDDQFSVERPDGSNFTLKIRSTKLEDSAMYFCASSEVRLAGTDTQYFGPGTRLTVL.

V gene TRBV25-1 combines with J gene TRBJ2-7, with 10 nucleotides matching TRBD2. CDR1 and CDR2 from the germline V gene are MGHDK and SYGVNS. The CDR3 runs 15 residues. V dropped 6 bases and J dropped 4; count of bases not matched to a gene: 9. For the CDR3, the DNA is TGTGCCAGCAGAACCAGCGGGGGGGAATCATACGAGCAGTACTTC. Its protein product is CASRTSGGESYEQYF.

This clone was counted a few times. V is TRBV7-9 and J is TRBJ1-6; 7 nucleotides line up with TRBD1. Germline trimming cut 2 bases from V and 3 bases from J; bases unmatched to any gene: 1. From germline, CDR1 is SEHNR and CDR2 FQNEAQ (reference sequence). CDR3 length: 15 residues. DNA for the CDR3: TGTGCCAGCAGCTTACGGGACAGCTATAATTCACCCCTCCACTTT. Translating gives CASSLRDSYNSPLHF.

This sequence joins TRBV5-4 and TRBJ2-7; perhaps TRBD2 as D (6 bases). This CDR3 comprises 13 residues. Germline values: CDR1 SGHNT, CDR2 YYREEE (reference sequence). With 2 bases removed from V and 2 bases from J, the gap between germline ends came to 8 bases. The CDR3 is CASSFGGTYEQYF. The DNA of the CDR3 is TGTGCCAGCAGCTTCGGAGGGACCTACGAGCAGTACTTC.

The J gene is TRBJ1-4, the V gene TRBV7-9; 9 bases align to TRBD1. V gave up 5 bases and J gave up 3 bases; unmatched junction bases: 7. The germline V gene has CDR1 SEHNR and CDR2 FQNEAQ (reference sequence). The CDR3 has 16 amino acids. CDR3: CASSQQGAGANEKLFF. CDR3 DNA: TGTGCCAGCAGCCAACAGGGGGCTGGCGCTAATGAAAAACTGTTTTTT.

The rearrangement uses TRBV7-8 and TRBJ1-1; 11 bases align to TRBD1. V trimming: 3 bases; J trimming: 3 bases; junction bases outside the gene matches: 6. The CDR3 contains 16 residues. From germline, CDR1 is SGHVS and CDR2 FQNEAQ. The CDR3 loop reads CASSFRDRGSDTEAFF. DNA for the CDR3: TGTGCCAGCAGCTTTAGGGACAGGGGGAGCGACACTGAAGCTTTCTTT.

In this sample, this clone turned up a few times. The rearrangement joins TRBV5-6 to TRBJ1-2; D not resolved. CDR1 and CDR2 from the germline V gene are SGHDT and YYEEEE. Trimming removed 2 bases from V and 4 bases from J, with 9 bases in between. This CDR3 is built from 13 residues. CDR3 sequence reads: CASSFGEVYGYTF. CDR3 nucleotide sequence: TGTGCCAGCAGCTTCGGGGAGGTCTATGGCTACACCTTC.

This clone came up once. The chain is built from TRBV6-5 and TRBJ1-4; D ambiguous. This CDR3 spans 13 amino acids. Germline V gives CDR1 MNHEY, CDR2 SVGAGI. Deletions cut 5 bases from V and 12 bases from J, with 16 bases between. The CDR3 sequence is CASSEPATQQLFF. CDR3 coding DNA: TGTGCCAGCAGTGAGCCGGCCACACAGCAACTGTTTTTT.

This clone has just one count. The chain carries TRBV29-1 and TRBJ1-2; perhaps TRBD1 as D (5 bases). The CDR3 has 13 amino acids. Trimming pared 2 bases from V and 0 bases from J, leaving 7 bases between. Per germline, CDR1 SQVTM and CDR2 ANQGSEA. This CDR3 reads CSVEQGANYGYTF. The CDR3 DNA sequence: TGCAGCGTTGAACAGGGTGCTAACTATGGCTACACCTTC.

V usage is TRBV27 and J usage is TRBJ2-2, with 7 bases that match TRBD1. This CDR3 is 15 amino acids long. Germline CDR1 and CDR2: MNHEY and SMNVEV (reference sequence). V was pared by 6 bases and J by 6 bases, with 10 bases of the junction left unmatched. The CDR3 loop reads CASRRGGRSAGELFF. CDR3 bases: TGTGCCAGCAGACGAGGGGGCCGCAGTGCCGGGGAGCTGTTTTTT.

This rearrangement joins TRBV4-1 to TRBJ2-3; 8 bases align to TRBD2. This CDR3 is built from 17 residues. With 0 bases clipped from V and 2 bases from J, the junction kept 7 bases outside the gene matches. Germline loops: CDR1 MGHRA, CDR2 YSYEKL. CDR3 sequence reads: CASSQDSAGGFTDTQYF. The DNA of the CDR3 is TGCGCCAGCAGCCAAGATTCCGCGGGGGGATTCACAGATACGCAGTATTTT.

The V and J genes are TRBV5-4 and TRBJ2-5, with a weak D call TRBD1 (6 bases). The V gene lost 0 bases and the J gene lost 2 bases, with 23 bases spanning the gap. This CDR3 is built from 19 residues. CDR1 is SGHNT and CDR2 is YYREEE in the germline V gene (reference sequence). The CDR3 DNA is TGTGCCAGCAGCTTGGTTCGCAGCTCAGGGGACCCCTTACAAGAGACCCAGTACTTC. Translation: CASSLVRSSGDPLQETQYF.

The V call is TRBV2, the J call TRBJ2-7; 9 positions agree with TRBD2. The J segment lost 0 bases and the V segment lost 5 bases, leaving 14 bases of the junction unmatched. The germline CDR1 and CDR2 sequences are SNHLY and FYNNEI. The CDR3 loop spans 18 amino acids. For the CDR3, the DNA is TGTGCCAGCAGTACCGCGGGGGGGGCAGGGGCGATCTCCTACGAGCAGTACTTC. Protein: CASSTAGGAGAISYEQYF.

This clone was found a few times. The chain carries TRBV12-5 and TRBJ1-4; D unclear. With 7 bases removed from V and 3 bases from J, the gap between germline ends came to 9 bases. This CDR3 is 13 amino acids long. Germline V gene sequence: CDR1 LGHNT, CDR2 FRNRAP. This chain's CDR3 is CASAPEANEKLFF. Written as DNA, the CDR3 is TGTGCTAGTGCCCCGGAGGCTAATGAAAAACTGTTTTTT. The full variable domain, in which reference TRBV12-5 and TRBJ1-4 provide the parts outside the CDR3, is DARVTQTPRHKVTEMGQEVTMRCQPILGHNTVFWYRQTMMQGLELLAYFRNRAPLDDSGMPKDRFSAEMPDATLATLKIQPSEPRDSAVYFCASAPEANEKLFFGSGTQLSVL.

This rearrangement joins TRBV7-2 to TRBJ1-5; D is unclear. The germline V and J ends were trimmed by 1 base and 5 bases, with 9 bases remaining between them. Per germline, CDR1 SGHTA and CDR2 FQGNSA. The CDR3 totals 14 residues. CDR3 region: CASSLDKEYQPQHF. The DNA for the CDR3 is TGTGCCAGCAGCTTAGATAAGGAGTATCAGCCCCAGCATTTT.

The chain has TRBV4-3 and TRBJ1-2, with D tentatively TRBD1 (5 bases). Trimming took 0 bases from V and 3 from J, leaving 17 bases between them. Germline-derived CDR1 and CDR2 are LGHNA and YSLEER. CDR3 length: 17 residues. The CDR3 here is CASSQDRGGDGHYGYTF. CDR3 bases: TGCGCCAGCAGCCAAGATCGGGGAGGGGACGGTCACTATGGCTACACCTTC.

The J gene is TRBJ2-3, the V gene TRBV7-9; 7 bases agree with TRBD1. Per the germline V gene, CDR1 is SEHNR and CDR2 is FQNEAQ (reference sequence). The V segment lost 1 base and the J segment 5 bases; nucleotides outside the gene matches: 3. This CDR3 comprises 14 residues. CDR3 protein: CASSLGAGGDTQYF. The CDR3 DNA sequence: TGTGCCAGCAGCTTAGGGGCAGGGGGAGATACGCAGTATTTT.